Described below is a single T cell receptor (beta chain) sequence and its context. Its antigen is still unknown. By quantitative 5'-RACE with molecular barcodes, the TCR beta libraries were made. MiXCR, applied by TCRdb to the 5' RACE reads, yields one record per CDR3 protein. The profile shows some 240,000 distinct CDR3 sequences, 20% to 30% of them singletons. This sample stems from a study of CD8 T cells in ankylosing spondylitis. Study-wide points: It appeared that ankylosing spondylitis blood was characterized by a TCR beta motif of 8 or 9 highly homologous variants. Some motif variants were previously reported in reactive arthritis synovial fluid and blood.

The CDR3 totals 14 residues. V gave up 8 bases and J gave up 0 bases, with 10 bases separating them. This receptor was obtained from a male donor with ankylosing spondylitis or in good health (not recorded which). The genes are TRBV12-3 or TRBV12-4 and TRBJ1-4, with D possibly TRBD1 on 6 matching bases. The specimen was blood, either unsorted or a sorted T cell fraction (not recorded which). CDR3 residues: CASGRTATNEKLFF. The CDR3 DNA is TGTGCCAGCGGGCGGACAGCAACTAATGAAAAACTGTTTTTT.